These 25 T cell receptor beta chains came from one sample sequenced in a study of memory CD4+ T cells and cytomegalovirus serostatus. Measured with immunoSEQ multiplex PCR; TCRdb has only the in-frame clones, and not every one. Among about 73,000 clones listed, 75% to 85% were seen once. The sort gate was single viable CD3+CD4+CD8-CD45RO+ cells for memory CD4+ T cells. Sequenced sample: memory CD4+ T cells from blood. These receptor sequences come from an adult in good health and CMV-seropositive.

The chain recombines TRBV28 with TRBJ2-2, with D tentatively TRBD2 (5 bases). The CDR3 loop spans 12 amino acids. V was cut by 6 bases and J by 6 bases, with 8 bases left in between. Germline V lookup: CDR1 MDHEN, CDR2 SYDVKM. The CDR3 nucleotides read TGTGCCAGCAGGGGAGCGGCCGGGGAGCTGTTTTTT. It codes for CASRGAAGELFF.

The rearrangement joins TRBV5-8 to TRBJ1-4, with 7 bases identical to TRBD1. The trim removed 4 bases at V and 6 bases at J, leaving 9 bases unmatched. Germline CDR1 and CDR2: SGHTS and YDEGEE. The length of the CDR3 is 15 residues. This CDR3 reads CASSLGDSAYEKLFF. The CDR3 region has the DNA TGTGCCAGCAGCCTGGGGGACAGTGCTTATGAAAAACTGTTTTTT.

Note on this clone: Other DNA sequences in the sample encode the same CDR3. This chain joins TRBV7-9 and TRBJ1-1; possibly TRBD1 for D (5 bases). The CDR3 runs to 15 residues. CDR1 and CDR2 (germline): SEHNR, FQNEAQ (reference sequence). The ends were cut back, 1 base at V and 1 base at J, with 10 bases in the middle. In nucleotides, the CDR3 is TGTGCCAGCAGCTTAGTAACCGGGGCGAACACTGAAGCTTTCTTT. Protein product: CASSLVTGANTEAFF.

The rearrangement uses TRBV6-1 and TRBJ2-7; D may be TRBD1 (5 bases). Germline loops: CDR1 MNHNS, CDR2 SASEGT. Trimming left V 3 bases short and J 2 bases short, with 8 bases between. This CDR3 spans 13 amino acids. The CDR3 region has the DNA TGTGCCAGCAGTGAGCAGGGAACCTACGAGCAGTACTTC. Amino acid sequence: CASSEQGTYEQYF.

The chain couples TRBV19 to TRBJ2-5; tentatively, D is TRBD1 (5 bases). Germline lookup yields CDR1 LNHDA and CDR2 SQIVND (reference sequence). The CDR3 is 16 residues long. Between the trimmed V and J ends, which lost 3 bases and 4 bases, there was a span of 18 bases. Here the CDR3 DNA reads TGTGCCAGTAGTATTTGGGGCGGCCCAAGGCGAGAGACCCAGTACTTC. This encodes CASSIWGGPRRETQYF. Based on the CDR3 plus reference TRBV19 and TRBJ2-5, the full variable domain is DGGITQSPKYLFRKEGQNVTLSCEQNLNHDAMYWYRQDPGQGLRLIYYSQIVNDFQKGDIAEGYSVSREKKESFPLTVTSAQKNPTAFYLCASSIWGGPRRETQYFGPGTRLLVL.

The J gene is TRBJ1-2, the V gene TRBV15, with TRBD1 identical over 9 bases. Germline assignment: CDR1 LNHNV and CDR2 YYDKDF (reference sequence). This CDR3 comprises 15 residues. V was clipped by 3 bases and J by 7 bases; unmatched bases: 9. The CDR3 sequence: CATSRNRGRFAGYTF. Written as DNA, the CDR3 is TGTGCCACCAGCAGGAACAGGGGGCGTTTTGCTGGCTACACCTTC.

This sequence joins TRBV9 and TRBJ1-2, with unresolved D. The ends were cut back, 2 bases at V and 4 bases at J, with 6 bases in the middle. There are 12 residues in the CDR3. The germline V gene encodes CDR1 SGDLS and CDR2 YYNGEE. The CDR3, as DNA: TGTGCCAGCAGCGTTGGGATCTATGGCTACACCTTC. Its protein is CASSVGIYGYTF. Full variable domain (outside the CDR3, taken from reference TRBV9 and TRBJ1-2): DSGVTQTPKHLITATGQRVTLRCSPRSGDLSVYWYQQSLDQGLQFLIQYYNGEERAKGNILERFSAQQFPDLHSELNLSSLELGDSALYFCASSVGIYGYTFGSGTRLTVV.

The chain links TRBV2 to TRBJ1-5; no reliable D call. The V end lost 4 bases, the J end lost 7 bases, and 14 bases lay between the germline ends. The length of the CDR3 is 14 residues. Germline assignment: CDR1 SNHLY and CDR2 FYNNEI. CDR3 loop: CASSVVTEEQPQHF. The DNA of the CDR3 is TGTGCCAGCAGTGTTGTCACAGAGGAGCAGCCCCAGCATTTT.

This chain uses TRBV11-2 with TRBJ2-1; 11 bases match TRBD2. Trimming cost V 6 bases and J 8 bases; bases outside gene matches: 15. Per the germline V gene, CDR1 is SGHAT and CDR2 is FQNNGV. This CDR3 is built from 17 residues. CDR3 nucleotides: TGTGCCAGCAGGGGGCCCGGGGTAGCGGGAGGGTTGTATGAGCAGTTCTTC. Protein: CASRGPGVAGGLYEQFF.

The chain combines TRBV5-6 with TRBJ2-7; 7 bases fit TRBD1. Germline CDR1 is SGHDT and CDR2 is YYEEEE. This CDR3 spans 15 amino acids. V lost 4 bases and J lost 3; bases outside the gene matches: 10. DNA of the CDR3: TGTGCCAGCAGCCCTACTCCGGGACAGTTCTACGAGCAGTACTTC. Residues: CASSPTPGQFYEQYF.

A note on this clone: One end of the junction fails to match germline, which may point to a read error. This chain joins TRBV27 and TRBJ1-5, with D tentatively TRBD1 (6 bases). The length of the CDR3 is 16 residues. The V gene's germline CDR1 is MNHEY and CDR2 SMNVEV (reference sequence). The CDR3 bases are TGTGCAAGCAGCAGTCTTGGGGGGCGCCGATTCCAGCCCCAGCATTTT. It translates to CASSSLGGRRFQPQHF.

The CDR3 loop is CASSYAGTEQYF. The CDR3 DNA reads as TGTGCCAGCAGTTACGCAGGGACCGAGCAGTACTTC. The chain links TRBV6-6 to TRBJ2-7; the D call may be TRBD1 or TRBD2 (5 bases each). The CDR3 loop spans 12 amino acids. Germline lookup yields CDR1 MNHNY and CDR2 SVGAGI (reference sequence). Trimming left V 2 bases short and J 6 bases short, with 8 bases between.

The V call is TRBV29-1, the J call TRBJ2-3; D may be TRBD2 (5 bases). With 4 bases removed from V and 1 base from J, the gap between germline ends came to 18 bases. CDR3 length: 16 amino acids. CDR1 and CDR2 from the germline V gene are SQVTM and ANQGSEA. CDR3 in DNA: TGCAGCGTTGCCCTTTCAGGCGGACTGCGCACAGATACGCAGTATTTT. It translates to CSVALSGGLRTDTQYF.

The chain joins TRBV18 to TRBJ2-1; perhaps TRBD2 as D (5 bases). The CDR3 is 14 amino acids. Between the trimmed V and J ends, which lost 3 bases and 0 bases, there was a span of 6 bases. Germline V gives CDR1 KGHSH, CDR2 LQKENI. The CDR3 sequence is CASSPGSSYNEQFF. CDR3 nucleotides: TGTGCCAGCTCACCGGGGAGCTCCTACAATGAGCAGTTCTTC.

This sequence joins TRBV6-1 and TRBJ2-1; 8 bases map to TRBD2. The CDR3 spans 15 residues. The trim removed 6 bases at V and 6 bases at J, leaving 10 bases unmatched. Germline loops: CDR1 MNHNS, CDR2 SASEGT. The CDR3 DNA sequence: TGTGCCAGCAGGACCTCCGGGGGGGCTGGCAATGAGCAGTTCTTC. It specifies CASRTSGGAGNEQFF.

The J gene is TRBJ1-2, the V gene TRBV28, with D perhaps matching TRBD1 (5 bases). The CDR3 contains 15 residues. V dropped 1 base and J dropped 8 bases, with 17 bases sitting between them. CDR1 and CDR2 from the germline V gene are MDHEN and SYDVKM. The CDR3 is CASSLYFSPRGGYTF. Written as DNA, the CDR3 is TGTGCCAGCAGTTTATATTTCAGCCCTAGGGGAGGCTACACCTTC.

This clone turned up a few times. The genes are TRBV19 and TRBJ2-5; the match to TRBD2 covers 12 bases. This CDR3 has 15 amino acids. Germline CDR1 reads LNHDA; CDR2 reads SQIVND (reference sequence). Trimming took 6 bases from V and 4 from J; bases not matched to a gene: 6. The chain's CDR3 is CASRTTSGGGETQYF. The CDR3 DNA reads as TGTGCCAGTAGGACGACTAGCGGGGGTGGAGAGACCCAGTACTTC.

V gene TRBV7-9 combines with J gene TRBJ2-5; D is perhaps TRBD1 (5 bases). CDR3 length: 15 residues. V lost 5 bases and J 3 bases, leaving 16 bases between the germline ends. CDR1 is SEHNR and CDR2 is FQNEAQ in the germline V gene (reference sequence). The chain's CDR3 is CASSRLGVSEETQYF. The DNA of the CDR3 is TGTGCCAGCAGCCGCTTAGGGGTGTCGGAAGAGACCCAGTACTTC. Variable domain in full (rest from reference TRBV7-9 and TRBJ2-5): DTGVSQNPRHKITKRGQNVTFRCDPISEHNRLYWYRQTLGQGPEFLTYFQNEAQLEKSRLLSDRFSAERPKGSFSTLEIQRTEQGDSAMYLCASSRLGVSEETQYFGPGTRLLVL.

The CDR3 protein is CASSSFGLDEKLFF. The DNA of the CDR3 is TGTGCCAGCAGCTCCTTCGGGTTAGATGAAAAACTGTTTTTT. The rearrangement uses TRBV7-9 and TRBJ1-4, with D unresolved. V was cut by 4 bases and J by 6 bases, with 12 bases left in between. The CDR3 is made up of 14 amino acids. Germline V CDR1 and CDR2: SEHNR, FQNEAQ (reference sequence).

The CDR3 protein is CASSSRTGQGEQYF. The CDR3 DNA sequence: TGCGCCAGCAGCTCCCGGACAGGGCAAGGGGAGCAGTACTTC. This sequence joins TRBV5-1 and TRBJ2-7, with TRBD1 matching over 8 bases. Trimming removed 3 bases from V and 7 bases from J; junction bases left unmatched: 9. In germline, CDR1 is SGHRS, CDR2 YFSETQ. This CDR3 comprises 14 residues.

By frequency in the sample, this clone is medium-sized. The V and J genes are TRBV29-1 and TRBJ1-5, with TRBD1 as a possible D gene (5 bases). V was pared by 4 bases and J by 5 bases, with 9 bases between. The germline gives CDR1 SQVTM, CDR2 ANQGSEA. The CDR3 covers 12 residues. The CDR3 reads CSVALGDQPQHF. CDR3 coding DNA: TGCAGCGTTGCTCTGGGGGATCAGCCCCAGCATTTT.

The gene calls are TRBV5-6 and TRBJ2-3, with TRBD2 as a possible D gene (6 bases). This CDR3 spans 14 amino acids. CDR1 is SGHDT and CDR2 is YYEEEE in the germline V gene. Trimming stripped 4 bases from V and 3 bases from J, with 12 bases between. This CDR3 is CASSTQRATDTQYF. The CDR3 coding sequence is TGTGCCAGCAGCACCCAGCGGGCTACAGATACGCAGTATTTT. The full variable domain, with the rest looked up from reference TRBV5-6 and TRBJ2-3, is DAGVTQSPTHLIKTRGQQVTLRCSPKSGHDTVSWYQQALGQGPQFIFQYYEEEERQRGNFPDRFSGHQFPNYSSELNVNALLLGDSALYLCASSTQRATDTQYFGPGTRLTVL.

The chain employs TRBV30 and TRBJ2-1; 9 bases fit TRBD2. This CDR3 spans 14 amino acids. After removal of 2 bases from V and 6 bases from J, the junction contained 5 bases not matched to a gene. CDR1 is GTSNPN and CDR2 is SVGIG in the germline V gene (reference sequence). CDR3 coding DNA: TGTGCCTGGAGTACGCCTAGCGGGATCAATGAGCAGTTCTTC. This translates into CAWSTPSGINEQFF.

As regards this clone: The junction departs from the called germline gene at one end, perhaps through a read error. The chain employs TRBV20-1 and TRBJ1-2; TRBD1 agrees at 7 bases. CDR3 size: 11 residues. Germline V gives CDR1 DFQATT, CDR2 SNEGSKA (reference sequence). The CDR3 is CSVPGGGKAVF. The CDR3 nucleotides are TGCAGTGTCCCAGGGGGGGGGAAGGCGGTTTTC.

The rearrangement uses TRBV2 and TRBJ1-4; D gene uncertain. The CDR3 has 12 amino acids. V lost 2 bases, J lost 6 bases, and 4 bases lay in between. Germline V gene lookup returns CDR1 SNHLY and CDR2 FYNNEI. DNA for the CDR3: TGTGCCAGCAGTGAAAGGGATGAAAAACTGTTTTTT. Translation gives CASSERDEKLFF.